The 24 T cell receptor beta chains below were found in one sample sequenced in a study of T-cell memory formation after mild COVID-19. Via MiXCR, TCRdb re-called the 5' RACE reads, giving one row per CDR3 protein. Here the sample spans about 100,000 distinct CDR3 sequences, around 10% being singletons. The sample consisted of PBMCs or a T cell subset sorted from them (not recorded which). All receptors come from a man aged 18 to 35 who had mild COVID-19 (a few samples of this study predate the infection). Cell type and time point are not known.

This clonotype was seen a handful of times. CDR3 DNA sequence: TGTGCCAGCAGCACCTGGGGGGAAGAGACCCAGTACTTC. Its protein is CASSTWGEETQYF. The J gene is TRBJ2-5, the V gene TRBV27; D is possibly TRBD2 (6 bases). Deletions cut 6 bases from V and 3 bases from J, with 11 bases between. The germline gives CDR1 MNHEY, CDR2 SMNVEV (reference sequence). The CDR3 sequence is 13 residues long.

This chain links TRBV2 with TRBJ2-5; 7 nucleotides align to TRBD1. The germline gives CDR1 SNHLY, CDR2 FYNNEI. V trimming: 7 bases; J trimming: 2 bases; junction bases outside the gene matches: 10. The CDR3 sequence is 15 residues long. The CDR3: CASTREGATQETQYF. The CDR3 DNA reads TGTGCCAGCACTAGAGAGGGGGCGACACAAGAGACCCAGTACTTC.

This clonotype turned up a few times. The CDR3 nucleotides read TGTGCCAGCAGCTTAGTAAATTACAATGAGCAGTTCTTC. It specifies CASSLVNYNEQFF. The chain has TRBV7-9 and TRBJ2-1; D not resolved. There are 13 residues in the CDR3. The germline gives CDR1 SEHNR, CDR2 FQNEAQ (reference sequence). Trimming left V 1 base short and J 4 bases short, with 5 bases between.

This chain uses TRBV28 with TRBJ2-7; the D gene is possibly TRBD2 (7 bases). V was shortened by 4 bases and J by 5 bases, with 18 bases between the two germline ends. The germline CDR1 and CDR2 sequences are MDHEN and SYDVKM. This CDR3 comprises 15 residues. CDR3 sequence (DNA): TGTGCCAGCAGTTCTATCCAGGGGAGGGTGGACGAGCAGTACGTC. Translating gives CASSSIQGRVDEQYV.

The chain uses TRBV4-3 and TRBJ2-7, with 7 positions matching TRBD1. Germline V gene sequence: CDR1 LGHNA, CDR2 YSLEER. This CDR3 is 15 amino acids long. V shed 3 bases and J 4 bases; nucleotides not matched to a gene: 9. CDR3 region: CASSQSLDRHYEQYF. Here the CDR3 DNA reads TGCGCCAGCAGCCAGTCCCTGGACAGGCATTACGAGCAGTACTTC.

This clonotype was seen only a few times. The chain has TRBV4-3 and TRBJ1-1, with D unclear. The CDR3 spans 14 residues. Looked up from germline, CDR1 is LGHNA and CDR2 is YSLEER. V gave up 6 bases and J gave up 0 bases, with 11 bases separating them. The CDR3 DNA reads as TGCGCCAGCAGTCCAAGAGGAATGAACACTGAAGCTTTCTTT. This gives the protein CASSPRGMNTEAFF.

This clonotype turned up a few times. The CDR3 DNA follows: TGCGCCAGCAGCCAAGATCGAGTAGCGGGGGATGTCTCCTACAATGAGCAGTTCTTC. Its protein product is CASSQDRVAGDVSYNEQFF. V usage is TRBV4-3 and J usage is TRBJ2-1; TRBD2 matches at 9 bases. Germline CDR1 LGHNA, CDR2 YSLEER. This CDR3 comprises 19 residues. Losses at the gene ends were 0 bases for V and 0 bases for J; bases not matched to a gene: 9.

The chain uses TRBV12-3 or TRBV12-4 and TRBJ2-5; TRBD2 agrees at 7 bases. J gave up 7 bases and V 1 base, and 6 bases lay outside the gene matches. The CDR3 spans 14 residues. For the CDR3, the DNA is TGTGCCAGCAGTTTAGGGGAGGGGCCATCGACCCAGTACTTC. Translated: CASSLGEGPSTQYF.

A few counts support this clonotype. The CDR3 reads CASSPVEDTEAFF. CDR3 coding DNA: TGTGCCAGCAGCCCGGTCGAAGACACTGAAGCTTTCTTT. V usage is TRBV28 and J usage is TRBJ1-1; D gene uncertain. The CDR3 extends over 13 amino acids. Trimming pared 6 bases from V and 3 bases from J, leaving 11 bases between. Germline CDR1 reads MDHEN; CDR2 reads SYDVKM.

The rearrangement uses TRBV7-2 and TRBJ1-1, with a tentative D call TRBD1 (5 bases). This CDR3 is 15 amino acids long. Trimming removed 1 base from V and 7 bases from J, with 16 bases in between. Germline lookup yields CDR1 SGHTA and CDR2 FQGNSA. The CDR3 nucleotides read TGTGCCAGCAGCTTAGGGGACCGGGACTTTGATGAAGCTTTCTTT. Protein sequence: CASSLGDRDFDEAFF.

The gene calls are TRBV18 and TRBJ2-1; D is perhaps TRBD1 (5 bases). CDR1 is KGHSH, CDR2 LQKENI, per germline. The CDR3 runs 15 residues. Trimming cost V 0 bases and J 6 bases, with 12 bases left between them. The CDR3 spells CASSPPLGVGNEQFF. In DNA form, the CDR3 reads TGTGCCAGCTCACCACCGCTAGGGGTAGGCAATGAGCAGTTCTTC.

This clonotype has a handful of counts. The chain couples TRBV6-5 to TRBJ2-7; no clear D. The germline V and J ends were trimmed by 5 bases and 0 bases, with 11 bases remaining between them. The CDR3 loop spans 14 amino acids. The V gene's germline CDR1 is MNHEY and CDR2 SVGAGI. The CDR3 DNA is TGTGCCAGCAGTCCCGGGCCTAACTCCTACGAGCAGTACTTC. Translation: CASSPGPNSYEQYF.

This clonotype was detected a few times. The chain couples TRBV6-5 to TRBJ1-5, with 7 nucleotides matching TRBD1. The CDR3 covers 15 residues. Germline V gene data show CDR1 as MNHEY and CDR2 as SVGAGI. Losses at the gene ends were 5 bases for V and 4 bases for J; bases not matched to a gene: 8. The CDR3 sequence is CASSPSGTANQPQHF. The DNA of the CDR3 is TGTGCCAGCAGTCCCTCCGGGACAGCTAATCAGCCCCAGCATTTT.

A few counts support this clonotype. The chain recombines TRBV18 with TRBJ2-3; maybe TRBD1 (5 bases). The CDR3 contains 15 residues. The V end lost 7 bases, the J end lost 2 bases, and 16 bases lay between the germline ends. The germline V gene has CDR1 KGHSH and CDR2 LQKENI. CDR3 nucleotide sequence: TGTGCCAGCTTCCCCACAGGAGTCGACACAGATACGCAGTATTTT. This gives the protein CASFPTGVDTDTQYF.

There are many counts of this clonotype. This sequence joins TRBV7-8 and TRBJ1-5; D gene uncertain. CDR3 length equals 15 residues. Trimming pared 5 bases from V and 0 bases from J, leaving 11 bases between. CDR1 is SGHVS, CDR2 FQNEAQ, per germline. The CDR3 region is CASSPKPDSNQPQHF. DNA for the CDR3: TGTGCCAGCAGCCCGAAGCCGGATAGCAATCAGCCCCAGCATTTT.

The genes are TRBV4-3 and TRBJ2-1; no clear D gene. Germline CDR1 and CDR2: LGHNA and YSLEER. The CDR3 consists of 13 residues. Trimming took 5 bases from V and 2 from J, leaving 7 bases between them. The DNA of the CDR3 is TGCGCCAGCAGCGCAGGCCCCTACAATGAGCAGTTCTTC. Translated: CASSAGPYNEQFF.

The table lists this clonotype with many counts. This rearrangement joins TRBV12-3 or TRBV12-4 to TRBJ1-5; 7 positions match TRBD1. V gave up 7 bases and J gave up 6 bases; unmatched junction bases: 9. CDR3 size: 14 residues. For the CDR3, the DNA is TGTGCCAGCATCATTGAGGGGGCTGGTCAGCCCCAGCATTTT. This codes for CASIIEGAGQPQHF.

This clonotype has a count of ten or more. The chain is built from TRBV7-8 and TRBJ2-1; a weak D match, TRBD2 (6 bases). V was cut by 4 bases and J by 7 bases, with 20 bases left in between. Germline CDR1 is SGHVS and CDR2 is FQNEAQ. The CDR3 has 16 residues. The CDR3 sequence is CASSSKESLGGNEQFF. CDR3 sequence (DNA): TGTGCCAGCAGCTCTAAGGAGAGCCTAGGAGGGAATGAGCAGTTCTTC.

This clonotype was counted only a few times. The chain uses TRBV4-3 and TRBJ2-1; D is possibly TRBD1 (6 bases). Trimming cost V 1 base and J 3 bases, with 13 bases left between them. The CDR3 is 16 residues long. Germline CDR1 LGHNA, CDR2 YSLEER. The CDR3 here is CASSQVWQGIYNEQFF. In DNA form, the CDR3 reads TGCGCCAGCAGCCAAGTTTGGCAGGGGATCTACAATGAGCAGTTCTTC.

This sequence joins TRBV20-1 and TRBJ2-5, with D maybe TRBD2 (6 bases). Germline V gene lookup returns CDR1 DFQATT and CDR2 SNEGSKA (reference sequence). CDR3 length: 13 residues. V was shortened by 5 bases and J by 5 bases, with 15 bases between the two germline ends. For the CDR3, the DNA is TGCAGTGCTCCTCATGGGGGGTACGAGACCCAGTACTTC. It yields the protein CSAPHGGYETQYF.

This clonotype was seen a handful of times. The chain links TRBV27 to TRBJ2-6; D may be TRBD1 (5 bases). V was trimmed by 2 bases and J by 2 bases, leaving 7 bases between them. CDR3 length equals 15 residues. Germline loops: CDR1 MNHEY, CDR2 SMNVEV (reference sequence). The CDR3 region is CASSLAGPGANVLTF. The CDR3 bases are TGTGCCAGCAGTTTAGCAGGGCCTGGGGCCAACGTCCTGACTTTC.

The CDR3 DNA reads TGTGCCAGCAGTTTCTCGGCAGGGGCCACCGGGGAGCTGTTTTTT. Translating gives CASSFSAGATGELFF. The V gene is TRBV12-3 or TRBV12-4, the J gene TRBJ2-2; possibly TRBD1 for D (6 bases). The CDR3 has 15 amino acids. V lost 3 bases and J lost 4, with 12 bases in between.

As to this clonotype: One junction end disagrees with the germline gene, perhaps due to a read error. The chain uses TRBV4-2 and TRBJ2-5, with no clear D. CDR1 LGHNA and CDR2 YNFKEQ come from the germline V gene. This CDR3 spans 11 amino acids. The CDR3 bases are TGTGCCAGCAGCCAAGGGCCAAAGATGCACTTC. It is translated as CASSQGPKMHF.

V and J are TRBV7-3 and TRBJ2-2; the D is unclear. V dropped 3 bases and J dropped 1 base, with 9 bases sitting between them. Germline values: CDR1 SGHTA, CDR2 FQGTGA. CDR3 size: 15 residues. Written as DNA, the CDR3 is TGTGCCAGCAGCTTGTTGGCAGAGAACACCGGGGAGCTGTTTTTT. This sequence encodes CASSLLAENTGELFF.